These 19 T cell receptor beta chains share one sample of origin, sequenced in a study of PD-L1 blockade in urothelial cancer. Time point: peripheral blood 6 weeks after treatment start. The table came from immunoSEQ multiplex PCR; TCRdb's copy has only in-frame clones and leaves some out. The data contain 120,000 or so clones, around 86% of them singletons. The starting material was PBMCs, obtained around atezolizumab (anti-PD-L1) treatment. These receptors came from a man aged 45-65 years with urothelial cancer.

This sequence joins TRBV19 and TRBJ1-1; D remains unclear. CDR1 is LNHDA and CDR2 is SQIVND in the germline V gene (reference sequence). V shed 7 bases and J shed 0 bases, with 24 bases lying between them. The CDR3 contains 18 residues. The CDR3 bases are TGTGCCAGTACTCCCCCCCCGTCGCGGGGTGGTTTGAACACTGAAGCTTTCTTT. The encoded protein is CASTPPPSRGGLNTEAFF.

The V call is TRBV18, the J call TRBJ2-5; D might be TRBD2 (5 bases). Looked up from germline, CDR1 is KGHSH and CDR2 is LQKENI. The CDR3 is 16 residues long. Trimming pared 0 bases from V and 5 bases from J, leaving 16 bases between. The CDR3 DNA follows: TGTGCCAGCTCACCACCGGGCAGGCAACGCGGGGAGACCCAGTACTTC. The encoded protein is CASSPPGRQRGETQYF.

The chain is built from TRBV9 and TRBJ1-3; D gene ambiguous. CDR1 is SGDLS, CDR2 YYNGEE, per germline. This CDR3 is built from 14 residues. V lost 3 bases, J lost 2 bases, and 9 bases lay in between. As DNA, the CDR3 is TGTGCCAGCAGCGCTGGCAGTCCTGGAAACACCATATATTTT. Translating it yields CASSAGSPGNTIYF.

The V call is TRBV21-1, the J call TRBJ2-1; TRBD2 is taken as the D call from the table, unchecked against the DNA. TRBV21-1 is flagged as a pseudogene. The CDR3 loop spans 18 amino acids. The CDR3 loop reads CASSTFLREPPHNHEQFF. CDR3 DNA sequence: TGTGCCAGCAGCACCTTTCTCCGGGAACCTCCCCACAATCATGAGCAGTTCTTC.

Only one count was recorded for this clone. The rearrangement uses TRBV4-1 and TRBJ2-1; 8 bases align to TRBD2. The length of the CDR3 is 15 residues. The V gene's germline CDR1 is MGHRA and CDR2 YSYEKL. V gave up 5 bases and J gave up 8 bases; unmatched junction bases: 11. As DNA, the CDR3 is TGCGCCAGCAGCGCCCATCGGGGGGGTGTCGATGAGCAGTTCTTC. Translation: CASSAHRGGVDEQFF.

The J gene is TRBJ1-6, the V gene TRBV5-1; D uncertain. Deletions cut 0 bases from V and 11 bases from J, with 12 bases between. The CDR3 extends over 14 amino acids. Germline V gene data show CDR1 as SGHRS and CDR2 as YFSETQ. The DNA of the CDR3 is TGCGCCAGCAGCTTGGAATTTGGGGAGACACCCCTCCACTTT. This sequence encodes CASSLEFGETPLHF.

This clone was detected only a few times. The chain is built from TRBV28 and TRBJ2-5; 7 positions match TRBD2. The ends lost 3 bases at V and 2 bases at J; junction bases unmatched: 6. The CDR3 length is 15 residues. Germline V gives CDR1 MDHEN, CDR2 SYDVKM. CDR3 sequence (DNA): TGTGCCAGCAGTTTGACCTCCGGGGGGCAAGAGACCCAGTACTTC. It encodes CASSLTSGGQETQYF.

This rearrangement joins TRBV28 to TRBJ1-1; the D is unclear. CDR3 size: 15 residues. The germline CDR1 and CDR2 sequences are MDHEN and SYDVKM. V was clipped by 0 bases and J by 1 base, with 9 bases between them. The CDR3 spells CASSLWEGTNTEAFF. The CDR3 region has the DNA TGTGCCAGCAGTTTATGGGAGGGCACGAACACTGAAGCTTTCTTT. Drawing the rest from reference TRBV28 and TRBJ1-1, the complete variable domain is DVKVTQSSRYLVKRTGEKVFLECVQDMDHENMFWYRQDPGLGLRLIYFSYDVKMKEKGDIPEGYSVSREKKERFSLILESASTNQTSMYLCASSLWEGTNTEAFFGQGTRLTVV.

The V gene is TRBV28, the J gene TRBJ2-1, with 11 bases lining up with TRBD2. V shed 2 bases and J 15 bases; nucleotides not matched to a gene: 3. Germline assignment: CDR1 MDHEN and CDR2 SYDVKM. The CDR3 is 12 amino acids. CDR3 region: CASSLSSGRGFF. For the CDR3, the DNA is TGTGCCAGCAGTTTAAGTAGCGGGAGGGGGTTCTTC.

CDR3 sequence: CASSSYSPGTEAFF. The DNA for the CDR3 is TGTGCCAGCAGCTCCTACAGCCCAGGCACTGAAGCTTTCTTT. This chain joins TRBV7-6 and TRBJ1-1, with D uncertain. CDR3 length: 14 amino acids. Germline V gene data show CDR1 as SGHVS and CDR2 as FNYEAQ. The germline V and J ends were trimmed by 4 bases and 4 bases, with 13 bases remaining between them.

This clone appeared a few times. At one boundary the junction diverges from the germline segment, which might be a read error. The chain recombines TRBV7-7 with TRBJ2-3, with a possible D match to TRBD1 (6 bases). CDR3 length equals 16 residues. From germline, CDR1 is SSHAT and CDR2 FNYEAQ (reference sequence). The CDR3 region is CASSQGRGIGTDTQYF. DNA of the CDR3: TGTGCTAGCAGCCAGGGGCGTGGGATTGGCACAGATACGCAGTATTTT.

CDR3 coding DNA: TGTGCCAGCAGTAGGACTAGCGGCCCTTACGAGCAGTACTTC. Translated, it gives CASSRTSGPYEQYF. The chain carries TRBV6-5 and TRBJ2-7; 10 nucleotides align to TRBD2. Germline V CDR1 and CDR2: MNHEY, SVGAGI. J lost 4 bases, V lost 5 bases, and 5 bases had no gene match. The CDR3 consists of 14 residues.

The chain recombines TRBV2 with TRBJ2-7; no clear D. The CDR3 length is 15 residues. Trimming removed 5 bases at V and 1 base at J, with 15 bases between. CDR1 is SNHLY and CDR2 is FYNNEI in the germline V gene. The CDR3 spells CASSPTYIVSYEQYF. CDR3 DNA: TGTGCCAGCAGTCCAACCTATATCGTTTCCTACGAGCAGTACTTC.

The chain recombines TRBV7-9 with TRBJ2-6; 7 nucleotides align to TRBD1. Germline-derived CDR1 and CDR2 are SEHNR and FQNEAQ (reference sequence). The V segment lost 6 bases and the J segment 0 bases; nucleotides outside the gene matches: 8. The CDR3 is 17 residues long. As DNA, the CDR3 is TGTGCCAGCAGGAGTGACAGGGTTATCTCTGGGGCCAACGTCCTGACTTTC. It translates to CASRSDRVISGANVLTF.

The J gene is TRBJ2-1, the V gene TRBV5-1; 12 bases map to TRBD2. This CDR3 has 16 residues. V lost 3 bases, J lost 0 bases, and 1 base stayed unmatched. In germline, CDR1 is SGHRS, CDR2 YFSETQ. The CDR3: CASSWTSGISYNEQFF. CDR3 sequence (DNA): TGCGCCAGCAGCTGGACTAGCGGGATCTCCTACAATGAGCAGTTCTTC.

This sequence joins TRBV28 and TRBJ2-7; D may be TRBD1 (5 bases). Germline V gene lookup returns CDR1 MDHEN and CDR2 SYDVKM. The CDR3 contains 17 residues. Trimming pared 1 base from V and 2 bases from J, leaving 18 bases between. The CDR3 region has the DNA TGTGCCAGCAGTTTATCGGTTTTGGCAGGGAACACCTACGAGCAGTACTTC. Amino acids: CASSLSVLAGNTYEQYF. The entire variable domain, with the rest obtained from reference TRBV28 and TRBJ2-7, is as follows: DVKVTQSSRYLVKRTGEKVFLECVQDMDHENMFWYRQDPGLGLRLIYFSYDVKMKEKGDIPEGYSVSREKKERFSLILESASTNQTSMYLCASSLSVLAGNTYEQYFGPGTRLTVT.

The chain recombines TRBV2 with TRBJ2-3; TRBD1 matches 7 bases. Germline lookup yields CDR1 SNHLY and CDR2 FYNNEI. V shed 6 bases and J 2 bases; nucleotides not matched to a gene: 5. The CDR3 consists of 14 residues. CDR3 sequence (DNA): TGTGCCAGCAGGCGACAGGGACCCACAGATACGCAGTATTTT. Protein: CASRRQGPTDTQYF. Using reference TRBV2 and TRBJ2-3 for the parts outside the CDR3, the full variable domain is EPEVTQTPSHQVTQMGQEVILRCVPISNHLYFYWYRQILGQKVEFLVSFYNNEISEKSEIFDDQFSVERPDGSNFTLKIRSTKLEDSAMYFCASRRQGPTDTQYFGPGTRLTVL.

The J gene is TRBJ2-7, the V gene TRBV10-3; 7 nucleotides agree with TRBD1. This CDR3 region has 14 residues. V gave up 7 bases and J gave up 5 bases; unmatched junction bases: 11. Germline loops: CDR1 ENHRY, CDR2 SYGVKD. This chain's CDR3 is CAIKGAGTLNEQYF. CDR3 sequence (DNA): TGTGCCATCAAGGGGGCCGGGACACTTAACGAGCAGTACTTC.

The CDR3: CASSPEGLASYNEQFF. CDR3 DNA sequence: TGTGCCAGCTCACCGGAGGGACTAGCCTCCTACAATGAGCAGTTCTTC. This rearrangement joins TRBV18 to TRBJ2-1; 9 bases fit TRBD2. The ends lost 3 bases at V and 0 bases at J; junction bases unmatched: 3. Looked up from germline, CDR1 is KGHSH and CDR2 is LQKENI. This CDR3 spans 16 amino acids.